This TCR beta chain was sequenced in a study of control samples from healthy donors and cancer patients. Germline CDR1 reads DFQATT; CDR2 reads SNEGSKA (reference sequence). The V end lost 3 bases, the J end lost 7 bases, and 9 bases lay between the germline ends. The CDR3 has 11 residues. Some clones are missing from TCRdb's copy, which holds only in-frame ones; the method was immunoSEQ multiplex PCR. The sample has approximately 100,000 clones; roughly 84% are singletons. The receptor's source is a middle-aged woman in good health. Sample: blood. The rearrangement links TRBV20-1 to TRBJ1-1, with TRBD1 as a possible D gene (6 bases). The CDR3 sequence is CSARLDSEAFF. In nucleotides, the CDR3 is TGCAGTGCTAGGCTGGACAGTGAAGCTTTCTTT.